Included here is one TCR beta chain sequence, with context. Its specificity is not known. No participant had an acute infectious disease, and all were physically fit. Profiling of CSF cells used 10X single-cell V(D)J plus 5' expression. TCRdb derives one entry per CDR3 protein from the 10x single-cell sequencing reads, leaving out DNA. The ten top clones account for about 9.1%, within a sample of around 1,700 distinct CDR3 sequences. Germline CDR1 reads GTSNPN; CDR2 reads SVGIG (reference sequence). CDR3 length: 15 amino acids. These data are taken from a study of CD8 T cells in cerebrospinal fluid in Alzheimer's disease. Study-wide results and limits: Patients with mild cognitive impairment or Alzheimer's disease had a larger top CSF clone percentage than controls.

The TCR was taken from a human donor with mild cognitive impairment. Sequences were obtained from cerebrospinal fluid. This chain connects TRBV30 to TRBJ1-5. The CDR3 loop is CAWSREASSIQPQHF.